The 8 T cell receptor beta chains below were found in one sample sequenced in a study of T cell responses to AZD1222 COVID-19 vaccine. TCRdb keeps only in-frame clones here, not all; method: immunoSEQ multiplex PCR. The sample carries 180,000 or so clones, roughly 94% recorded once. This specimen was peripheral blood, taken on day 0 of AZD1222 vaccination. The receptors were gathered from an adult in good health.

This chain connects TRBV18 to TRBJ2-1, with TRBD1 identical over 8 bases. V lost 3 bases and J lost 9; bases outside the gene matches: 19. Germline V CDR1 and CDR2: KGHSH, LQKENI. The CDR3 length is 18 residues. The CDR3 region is CASSPGRGPPPTMIEQFF. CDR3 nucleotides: TGTGCCAGCTCACCGGGCAGGGGGCCACCTCCTACAATGATTGAGCAGTTCTTC.

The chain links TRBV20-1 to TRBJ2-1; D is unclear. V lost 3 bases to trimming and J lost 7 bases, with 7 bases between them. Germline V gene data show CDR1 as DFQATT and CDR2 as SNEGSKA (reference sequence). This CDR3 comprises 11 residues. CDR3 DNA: TGCAGTGCTAGGAAGACGAATGAGCAGTTCTTC. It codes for CSARKTNEQFF.

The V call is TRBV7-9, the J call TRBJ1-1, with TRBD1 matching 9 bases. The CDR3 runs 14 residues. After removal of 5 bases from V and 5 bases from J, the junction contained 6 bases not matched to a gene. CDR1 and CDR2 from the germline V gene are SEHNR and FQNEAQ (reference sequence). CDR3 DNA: TGTGCCAGCAGCCGAAGACAGGGGGGGACTGAAGCTTTCTTT. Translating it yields CASSRRQGGTEAFF.

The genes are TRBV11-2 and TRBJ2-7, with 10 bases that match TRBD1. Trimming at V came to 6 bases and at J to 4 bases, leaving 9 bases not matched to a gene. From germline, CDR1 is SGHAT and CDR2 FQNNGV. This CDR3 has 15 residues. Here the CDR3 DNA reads TGTGCCAGCAGATTAACTGGGACAGGGGTATACGAGCAGTACTTC. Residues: CASRLTGTGVYEQYF.

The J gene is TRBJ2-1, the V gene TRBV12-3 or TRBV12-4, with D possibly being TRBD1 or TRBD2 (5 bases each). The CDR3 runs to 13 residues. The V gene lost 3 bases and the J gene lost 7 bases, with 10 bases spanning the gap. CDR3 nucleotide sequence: TGTGCCAGCAGTTTTAGTGAGGGGAATGAGCAGTTCTTC. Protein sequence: CASSFSEGNEQFF.

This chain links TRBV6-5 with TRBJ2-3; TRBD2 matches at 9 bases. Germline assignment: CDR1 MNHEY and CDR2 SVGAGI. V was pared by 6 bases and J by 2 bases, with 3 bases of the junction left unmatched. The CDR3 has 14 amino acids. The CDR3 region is CASSGLASTDTQYF. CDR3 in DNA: TGTGCCAGCAGCGGACTAGCGTCCACAGATACGCAGTATTTT.

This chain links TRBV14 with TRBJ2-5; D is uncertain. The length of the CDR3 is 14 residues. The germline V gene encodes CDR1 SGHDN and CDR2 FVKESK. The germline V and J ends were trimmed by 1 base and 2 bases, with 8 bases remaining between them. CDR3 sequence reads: CASSQGTLQETQYF. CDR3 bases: TGTGCCAGCAGCCAAGGGACCCTTCAAGAGACCCAGTACTTC.

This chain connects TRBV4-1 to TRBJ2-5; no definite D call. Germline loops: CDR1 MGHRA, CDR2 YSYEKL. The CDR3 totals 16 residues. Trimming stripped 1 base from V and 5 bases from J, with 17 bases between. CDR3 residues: CASSQGKGFEAETQYF. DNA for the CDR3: TGCGCCAGCAGCCAAGGCAAGGGTTTCGAGGCGGAGACCCAGTACTTC.